A selection of T cell receptor beta chains follows, all from one sample in a study of blood T cell repertoires in COVID-19. The assay was immunoSEQ multiplex PCR, and TCRdb's table has in-frame clones only and misses some. The data show a few hundred thousand clones, about 90% seen once. The sample was PBMCs or T cells enriched from blood (not recorded which). These receptors were collected from a woman in her 50s who had been exposed to COVID-19. Both conserved end residues are part of each CDR3. Each record gives: V gene, clone size, J gene, D gene, CDR3 DNA, CDR3 protein. A D gene is named only where the DNA matches it firmly. Some rows mark clone size as missing; the rest say once, few, many or name a class of expanded clone.

TRBV7-9	NA	TRBJ2-7	TRBD1	TGTGCCAGCAGCCCGACAGGGCGCAACGAGCAGTACTTC	CASSPTGRNEQYF
TRBV7-2	NA	TRBJ2-5	TRBD1	TGTGCCAGCAGCTTAGTTCGACAGGGTGGGATCTCGGAGACCCAGTACTTC	CASSLVRQGGISETQYF
TRBV19	NA	TRBJ2-2	NA	TGTGCCAGTGGTGGGCTGAGCCGCACCGGGGAGCTGTTTTTT	CASGGLSRTGELFF
TRBV7-2	once	TRBJ1-5	NA	TGTGCCAGCAGCCGCCGGACTGTTAGCAATCAGCCCCAGCATTTT	CASSRRTVSNQPQHF
TRBV2	NA	TRBJ1-2	NA	TGTGCCAGCAGTGAAGTCATCTATGGCTACACCTTC	CASSEVIYGYTF
TRBV7-9	NA	TRBJ1-2	TRBD1	TGTGCCAGCAGCTTACCCCCGACAGGGTTAGCCAAGTATGGCTACACCTTC	CASSLPPTGLAKYGYTF
TRBV6-2/TRBV6-3	NA	TRBJ2-7	NA	TGTGCCAGCAGTTACGGTGCCACACAATACGAGCAGTACTTC	CASSYGATQYEQYF
TRBV4-2	NA	TRBJ2-3	TRBD2	TGTGCCAGCAGCCAAGATCCTAGCGGGAACACAGATACGCAGTATTTT	CASSQDPSGNTDTQYF
TRBV5-1	NA	TRBJ2-1	NA	TGCGCCAGCAGCAGGGAGGGGGTGGCCTACAATGAGCAGTTCTTC	CASSREGVAYNEQFF
TRBV5-5	NA	TRBJ2-7	NA	TGTGCCAGCATGAACGGGAGGGGGCCTTTCTCCTACGAGCAGTACTTC	CASMNGRGPFSYEQYF
TRBV5-1	NA	TRBJ2-6	NA	TGCGCCAGCAGCTTGGCTCAGGGAAGCGGGGCCAACGTCCTGACTTTC	CASSLAQGSGANVLTF
TRBV5-5	NA	TRBJ2-7	TRBD1	TGTGCCAGCAGCTTGGCCGGGACAGGGACCTACGAGCAGTACTTC	CASSLAGTGTYEQYF
TRBV2	NA	TRBJ2-2	NA	TGTGCCAGCATCCGCGCTGGGCACACCGGGGAGCTGTTTTTT	CASIRAGHTGELFF
TRBV5-1	NA	TRBJ2-3	TRBD2	TGCGCCAGCAGCTCTCTAGCGGGGGGGAGCACAGATACGCAGTATTTT	CASSSLAGGSTDTQYF
TRBV27	NA	TRBJ1-2	TRBD1	TGTGCCAGCAGTTCTTCCGCAGGGGGTTATGGCTACACCTTC	CASSSSAGGYGYTF
TRBV15	NA	TRBJ1-1	NA	TGTGCCACCAGCAGGAAGAACAGGGTGAACACTGAAGCTTTCTTT	CATSRKNRVNTEAFF
TRBV5-6	NA	TRBJ1-2	NA	TGTGCCAGCAGCTACGGCCGGGGAAGGATCTTC	CASSYGRGRIF
TRBV10-3	NA	TRBJ2-7	TRBD2	TGTGCCATCAGCCCTGAAGCTGGGGGGGGCTACGAGCAGTACTTC	CAISPEAGGGYEQYF
TRBV4-2	NA	TRBJ2-5	TRBD2	TGTGCCAGCAGGTTAAGCGGGGCCCCGGAGACCCAGTACTTC	CASRLSGAPETQYF
TRBV28	NA	TRBJ1-4	TRBD1	TGTGCCAGCAGTCCCCCAGGGGGGCTTAATGAAAAACTGTTTTTT	CASSPPGGLNEKLFF
TRBV5-1	once	TRBJ2-1	TRBD2	TGCGCCAGCAGCTTGGGACTAGCGGGGACCCTCTCCTACAATGAGCAGTTCTTC	CASSLGLAGTLSYNEQFF
TRBV7-9	NA	TRBJ2-1	NA	TGTGCCAGCACCTCTCCCGGCACTACCATCTACAATGAGCAGTTCTTC	CASTSPGTTIYNEQFF
TRBV27	NA	TRBJ2-1	TRBD2	TGTGCCAGCAGTTTTGAACTAGCGGGTCGGAATGAGCAGTTCTTC	CASSFELAGRNEQFF
TRBV9	once	TRBJ2-7	TRBD2	TGTGCCAGCAGCTATGACGGACTAGCGGGGGAGTACGAGCAGTACTTC	CASSYDGLAGEYEQYF
TRBV2	NA	TRBJ1-6	NA	TGTGCCAGCAGTGTGGGAGGGTCCTGGGGTTCACCCCTCCACTTT	CASSVGGSWGSPLHF
TRBV28	NA	TRBJ1-1	TRBD1	TGTGCCAGCAGTTTGGGGGGGACAGGGGCCCTTAGGGGTGAAGCTTTCTTT	CASSLGGTGALRGEAFF
TRBV28	NA	TRBJ1-6	NA	TGTGCCAGCAGTTTATTTTCCAGGGGTAATTCACCCCTCCACTTT	CASSLFSRGNSPLHF
TRBV19	few	TRBJ1-5	NA	TGTGCCAGTAGTATAGGGCTCCATAGCAATCAGCCCCAGCATTTT	CASSIGLHSNQPQHF
TRBV7-2	NA	TRBJ2-1	TRBD2	TGTGCCAGCAGCCGTACTAGCGGGGGGGCCCAAGTAGCGCAGTTCTTC	CASSRTSGGAQVAQFF
TRBV19	NA	TRBJ1-5	NA	TGTGCCAGTAGTGCTTTTTCAGGCAATCAGCCCCAGCATTTT	CASSAFSGNQPQHF
TRBV10-3	NA	TRBJ1-3	NA	TGTGCCATCAGTGAGTCATGGGAGGGACCTGGAAACACCATATATTTT	CAISESWEGPGNTIYF
TRBV3-1/TRBV3-2	NA	TRBJ1-3	NA	TGTGCCAGCAGCCAAGATGGATTTGGGCTCCCCTCTGGAAACACCATATATTTT	CASSQDGFGLPSGNTIYF
TRBV5-5	NA	TRBJ2-2	TRBD1	TGTGCCAGCAGCTTACAGGGGATGGACACCGGGGAGCTGTTTTTT	CASSLQGMDTGELFF
TRBV3-1/TRBV3-2	few	TRBJ2-7	TRBD2	TGTGCCAGCAGCCAAGATCTTAGGACTAGGGTTTTC	CASSQDLRTRVF
TRBV28	NA	TRBJ1-2	NA	TGTGCCAGCAGGAGAGACAGCATGGGCTACACCTTC	CASRRDSMGYTF
TRBV11-2	NA	TRBJ2-5	TRBD2	TGTGCCAGCAGCTTAGAAGCGGGGTACGTGAGGGAGACCCAGTACTTC	CASSLEAGYVRETQYF
TRBV7-9	NA	TRBJ1-4	TRBD1	TGTGCCAGCAGCCCCCGACAGGGACGGGAAAAACTGTTTTTT	CASSPRQGREKLFF
TRBV19	NA	TRBJ2-5	NA	TGTGCCAGTAGTGCGTACCAAGAGACCCAGTACTTC	CASSAYQETQYF
TRBV19	NA	TRBJ1-6	NA	TGTGCCAGTAGTCCTAAGACACCCGTTTCCCCCCTCCACTTT	CASSPKTPVSPLHF
TRBV5-4	once	TRBJ1-1	NA	TGTGCCAGCAGCTCCCCCCGGGGCAGGGGGAACACTGAAGCTTTCTTT	CASSSPRGRGNTEAFF
TRBV2	NA	TRBJ1-1	NA	TGTGCCAGCAGTGGACAGTTGAACACTGAAGCTTTCTTT	CASSGQLNTEAFF
TRBV28	NA	TRBJ1-5	NA	TGTGCCAGCAGGCAAGCCCCTGGGGCGAATAGCAATCAGCCCCAGCATTTT	CASRQAPGANSNQPQHF
TRBV15	NA	TRBJ1-6	TRBD1	TGTGCCACCAGAGATAGCTACGACGGGACAGGAGATTCACCCCTCCACTTT	CATRDSYDGTGDSPLHF
TRBV7-9	NA	TRBJ1-2	NA	TGTGCCAGCAGCTCCGAGCTCCACAAGACTTTCTATGGCTACACCTTC	CASSSELHKTFYGYTF
TRBV3-1/TRBV3-2	NA	TRBJ1-1	TRBD1	TGTGCCAGCAGCCAAACAGGGGTCATGAACACTGAAGCTTTCTTT	CASSQTGVMNTEAFF
TRBV19	NA	TRBJ2-3	TRBD1	TGTGCCAGCAGGGACAGGGTGGGATGGACAGATACGCAGTATTTT	CASRDRVGWTDTQYF
TRBV5-4	NA	TRBJ1-4	NA	TGTGCCAGCAGCTTGAATAGTGAAAAACTGTTTTTT	CASSLNSEKLFF
TRBV18	NA	TRBJ1-2	TRBD1	TGTGCCAGCTCACCAGGACGGACAGGGGGAGGCTACACCTTC	CASSPGRTGGGYTF
TRBV5-1	NA	TRBJ2-7	TRBD1	TGCGCCAGCAGCTTGAGGGGGACAGGGGCCTCCGAGCAGTACTTC	CASSLRGTGASEQYF
TRBV27	NA	TRBJ1-2	NA	TGTGCCAGCAGCCCAGACGGGATTAACTATGGCTACACCTTC	CASSPDGINYGYTF
TRBV5-1	NA	TRBJ2-3	NA	TGCGCCAGCAGCATACAGGAGAGCACAGATACGCAGTATTTT	CASSIQESTDTQYF
TRBV4-1	few	TRBJ1-2	TRBD1	TGCGCCAGCAGCCAGGACACGACAGGGGGTAGCTCTAACTATGGCTACACCTTC	CASSQDTTGGSSNYGYTF
TRBV18	NA	TRBJ1-5	TRBD1	TGTGCCAGCTCACCGGGACAGTCCACCCAGCCCCAGCATTTT	CASSPGQSTQPQHF
TRBV6-5	once	TRBJ1-4	TRBD1	TGTGCCAGCAGCCGGACAGGGTCGAGTGAAAAACTGTTTTTT	CASSRTGSSEKLFF
TRBV5-1	once	TRBJ2-7	NA	TGCGCCAGCAGTCAAACCCTCCACAGGGAAGCCTACGAGCAGTACTTC	CASSQTLHREAYEQYF
TRBV19	NA	TRBJ2-7	TRBD1	TGTGCCAGTAGACCCCGGACAGGCTCCTACGAGCAGTACTTC	CASRPRTGSYEQYF
TRBV7-8	NA	TRBJ2-7	NA	TGTGCCAGCAGCTCCTTGGGGGGGGGCCCTGCCGTCGAGCAGTACTTC	CASSSLGGGPAVEQYF